This T cell receptor beta chain was retrieved from a study of CD8 T cells in ankylosing spondylitis. The study's findings and limits: What seemed typical of ankylosing spondylitis blood was a TCR beta motif built from eight highly homologous variants. A CD8+ phenotype characterized the disease-linked clones, which were relatively rare in peripheral blood. Disease-linked clones reportedly concentrated significantly in matched ankylosing spondylitis synovial fluid.

Trimming removed 4 bases at V and 1 base at J, with 16 bases between. CDR3 length: 15 amino acids. Germline assignment: CDR1 GTSNPN and CDR2 SVGIG (reference sequence). This clonotype was picked up a small number of times. Antigen: not known. In TCRdb, the 5' RACE reads were re-called with MiXCR into one record per CDR3 protein. The data contain about 170,000 distinct CDR3 sequences, 15% to 20% of them singletons. The J gene is TRBJ1-1, the V gene TRBV30; TRBD1 might be the D (6 bases). This receptor was taken from a male donor with ankylosing spondylitis or in good health (not recorded which). The sample comprised blood, either unsorted or a sorted T cell fraction (not recorded which). CDR3 in amino acids: CAWIRPGQRNTEAFF. The CDR3 region has the DNA TGTGCCTGGATACGCCCCGGACAGCGGAACACTGAAGCTTTCTTT.